This TCR beta chain was identified during a study of blood T cell repertoires in COVID-19. About the research overall: Whether acute or convalescent, the COVID-19 samples came from the United States, Italy and Spain.

Produced via immunoSEQ multiplex PCR; TCRdb's table is partial and in-frame only. The repertoire consists of about 55,000 clones, with 75% to 95% occurring once and the leading ten covering approximately 15%. In germline, CDR1 is MNHEY, CDR2 SVGEGT. The CDR3 runs to 13 residues. The germline V and J ends were trimmed by 5 bases and 8 bases, with 15 bases remaining between them. The source is a human donor with active COVID-19. The donor label of this sample is uncertain. The gene calls are TRBV6-2 or TRBV6-3 and TRBJ2-5, with D perhaps TRBD1 (6 bases). The sample taken for sequencing was peripheral blood. In nucleotides, the CDR3 is TGTGCCAGCAGTGTACAGGGCCCAGGCACCCAGTACTTC. This gives the protein CASSVQGPGTQYF.